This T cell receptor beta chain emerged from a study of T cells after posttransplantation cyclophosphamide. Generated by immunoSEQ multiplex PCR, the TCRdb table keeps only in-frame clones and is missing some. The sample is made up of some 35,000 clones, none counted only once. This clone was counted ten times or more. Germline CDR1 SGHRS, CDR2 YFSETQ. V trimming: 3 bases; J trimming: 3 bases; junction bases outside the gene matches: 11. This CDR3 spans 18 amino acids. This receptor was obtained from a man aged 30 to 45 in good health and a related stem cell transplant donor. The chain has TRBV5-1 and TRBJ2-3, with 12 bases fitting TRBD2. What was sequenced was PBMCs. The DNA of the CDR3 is TGCGCCAGCAGCTGGATCGGGACTAGCGGGTCGGAGACAGATACGCAGTATTTT. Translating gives CASSWIGTSGSETDTQYF.